Only a few counts were recorded for the clone carrying this TCR beta chain. The antigen remains undetermined. These data belong to a study of shared clonotypes between healthy human individuals. Study-level information: In total, the donors were a couple of women and a few men aged 18 to 49. Study-level findings and limits: Owing to a small donor count, the genetic and exposure-history diversity represented was limited. When compared with the clonotypes that were shared by all four sorted-subset donors, the non-shared clonotypes turned out to have lower generation probabilities.

Deep-level assay runs were performed. Sequenced by immunoSEQ multiplex PCR; TCRdb stores in-frame clones only, minus some. Of 98,000 or so clones detected, approximately 70% appear once; the ten largest clones hold approximately 25%. This sequence originates from a woman between 25 and 40 years old in good health. The material sequenced was memory CD8+ T cells sorted from blood. As for subset: CD45RO+ cells pooled with CCR7-negative TemRA cells.

The CDR3 sequence: CASSEGWDGTGVYEQYF. CDR3 DNA: TGTGCCAGCAGTGAAGGATGGGACGGGACAGGGGTCTACGAGCAGTACTTC. This chain connects TRBV6-1 to TRBJ2-7, with 10 bases identical to TRBD1. This CDR3 spans 17 amino acids. The germline gives CDR1 MNHNS, CDR2 SASEGT. J lost 3 bases, V lost 1 base, and 9 bases had no gene match.